This T cell receptor (beta chain) was sequenced during a study of identical twins. Germline V gives CDR1 SGHTA, CDR2 FQGNSA. The CDR3 spans 17 residues. Unmatched junction bases numbered 8, after V lost 5 bases and J lost 1 base. TCRdb re-analysed the 5' RACE reads in MiXCR, keeping a single row per CDR3 protein. The sample has some 730,000 distinct CDR3 sequences, around a sixth seen once. The table lists this clonotype with a few counts. The same sample was also used in a study of T cells expressing NK-cell markers. From that report: From sorted CD3+CD56+NKG2C+, CD3+CD56+NKG2C- and CD3+CD56-NKG2C+ T cells came the TCR beta repertoires.

The sequenced sample consisted of PBMCs. The rearrangement uses TRBV7-2 and TRBJ2-2, with 9 bases lining up with TRBD2. The origin of this receptor is a woman aged 18-29 years in good health. CDR3 region: CASSLSRLAENTGELFF. CDR3 nucleotide sequence: TGTGCCAGCAGCCTAAGTAGACTAGCGGAGAACACCGGGGAGCTGTTTTTT.